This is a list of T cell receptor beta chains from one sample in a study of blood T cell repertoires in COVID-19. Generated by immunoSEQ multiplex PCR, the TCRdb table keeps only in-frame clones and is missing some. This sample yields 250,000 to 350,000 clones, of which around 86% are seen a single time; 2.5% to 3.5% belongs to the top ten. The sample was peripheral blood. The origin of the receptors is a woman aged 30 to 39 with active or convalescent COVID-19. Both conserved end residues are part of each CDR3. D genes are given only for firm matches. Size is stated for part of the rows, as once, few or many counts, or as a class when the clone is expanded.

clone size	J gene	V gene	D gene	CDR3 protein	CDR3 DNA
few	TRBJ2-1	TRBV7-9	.	CASSLARLGVRSSYNEQFF	TGTGCCAGCAGCTTAGCGCGTTTAGGGGTAAGGAGCTCCTACAATGAGCAGTTCTTC
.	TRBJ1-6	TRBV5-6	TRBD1	CASSSGTGGNSPLHF	TGTGCCAGCAGCTCGGGGACAGGGGGCAATTCACCCCTCCACTTT
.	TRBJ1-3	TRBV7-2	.	CASSLEAVGNTIYF	TGTGCCAGCAGCTTAGAGGCGGTTGGAAACACCATATATTTT
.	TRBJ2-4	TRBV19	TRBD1	CASSIRTGVAKNIQYF	TGTGCCAGTAGTATACGGACAGGAGTAGCCAAAAACATTCAGTACTTC
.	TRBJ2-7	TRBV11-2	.	CASSLGLLSYEQYF	TGTGCCAGCAGCTTAGGTCTACTTTCTTACGAGCAGTACTTC
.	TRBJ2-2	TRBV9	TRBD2	CASSVASGGATKTGELFF	TGTGCCAGCAGCGTGGCTAGCGGGGGGGCCACGAAGACCGGGGAGCTGTTTTTT
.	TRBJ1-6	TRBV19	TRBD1	CASSIAGTGVSPLHF	TGTGCCAGTAGTATAGCGGGGACAGGGGTATCACCCCTCCACTTT
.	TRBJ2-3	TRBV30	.	CAWDPGRGSSTDTQYF	TGTGCCTGGGATCCCGGACGCGGGTCTAGCACAGATACGCAGTATTTT
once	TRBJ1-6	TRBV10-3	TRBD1	CAISGTGGNSPLHF	TGTGCCATCAGTGGGACAGGGGGGAATTCACCCCTCCACTTT
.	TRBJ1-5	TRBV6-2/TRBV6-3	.	CASSYGNRNQPQHF	TGTGCCAGCAGTTACGGTAACAGGAATCAGCCCCAGCATTTT
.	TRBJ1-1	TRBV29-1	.	CSVDNRAYTEAFF	TGCAGCGTTGATAACAGGGCATACACTGAAGCTTTCTTT
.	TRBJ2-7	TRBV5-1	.	CASSLAPDRNSYEQYF	TGCGCCAGCAGCTTGGCCCCCGACAGGAACTCCTACGAGCAGTACTTC
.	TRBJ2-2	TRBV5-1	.	CASSLSLGFTGELFF	TGCGCCAGCAGCTTGTCCCTAGGTTTTACCGGGGAGCTGTTTTTT
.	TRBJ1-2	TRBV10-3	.	CAISDGGVRLGYTF	TGTGCCATCAGTGACGGGGGGGTCCGGCTTGGCTACACCTTC
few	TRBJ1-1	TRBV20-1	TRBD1	CSGDRGEAFF	TGCAGCGGGGACAGGGGAGAAGCTTTCTTT
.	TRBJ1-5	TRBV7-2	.	CASSLWRDQPQHF	TGTGCCAGCAGCTTATGGAGAGATCAGCCCCAGCATTTT
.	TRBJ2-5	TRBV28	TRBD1	CASSGRTGRFGETQYF	TGTGCCAGCAGTGGGAGGACAGGGAGGTTTGGGGAGACCCAGTACTTC
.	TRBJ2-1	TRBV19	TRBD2	CASGGLAGEQFF	TGTGCCAGTGGGGGACTAGCCGGTGAGCAGTTCTTC
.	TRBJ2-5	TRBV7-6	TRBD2	CASSLGPSGGAEETQYF	TGTGCCAGCAGCTTAGGGCCTAGCGGGGGGGCTGAGGAGACCCAGTACTTC
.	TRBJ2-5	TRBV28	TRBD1	CASSVMQGALETQYF	TGTGCCAGCAGTGTAATGCAGGGGGCGCTGGAGACCCAGTACTTC
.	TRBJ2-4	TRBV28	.	CASSIPSRGAKNIQYF	TGTGCCAGCAGTATCCCCTCGCGGGGCGCCAAAAACATTCAGTACTTC
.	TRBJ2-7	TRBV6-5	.	CASSTGTSLSYEQYF	TGTGCCAGCAGTACCGGGACTTCCCTCTCCTACGAGCAGTACTTC
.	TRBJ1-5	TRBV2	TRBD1	CASSYRGSNQPQHF	TGTGCCAGCAGTTACAGGGGGAGCAATCAGCCCCAGCATTTT
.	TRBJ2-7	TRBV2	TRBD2	CASSEPLAGGPLTYEQYF	TGTGCCAGCAGTGAACCCCTAGCGGGGGGGCCCCTTACCTACGAGCAGTACTTC
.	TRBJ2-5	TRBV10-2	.	CASAGAGQETQYF	TGCGCCAGCGCGGGGGCCGGGCAAGAGACCCAGTACTTC
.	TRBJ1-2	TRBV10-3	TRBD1	CAISPGQGTHYGYTF	TGTGCCATCAGCCCCGGACAGGGCACACACTATGGCTACACCTTC
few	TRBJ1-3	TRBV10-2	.	CASRKDSSSGNTIYF	TGCGCCAGCAGGAAGGACTCGAGCTCTGGAAACACCATATATTTT
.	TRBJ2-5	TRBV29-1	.	CSAAWTAQETQYF	TGCAGCGCAGCTTGGACAGCACAAGAGACCCAGTACTTC
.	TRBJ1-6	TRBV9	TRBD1	CASSVEQGIYNSPLHF	TGTGCCAGCAGCGTAGAACAGGGGATCTATAATTCACCCCTCCACTTT
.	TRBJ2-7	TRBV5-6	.	CASSIGQTQEQYF	TGTGCCAGCAGCATTGGACAGACTCAGGAGCAGTACTTC
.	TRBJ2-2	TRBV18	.	CASSREEGTGELFF	TGTGCCAGCTCACGTGAAGAGGGCACCGGGGAGCTGTTTTTT
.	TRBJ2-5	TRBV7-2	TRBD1	CASTRSSDRLATQYF	TGTGCCAGCACCCGCTCGTCGGACAGGCTCGCAACCCAGTACTTC
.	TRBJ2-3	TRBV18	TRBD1	CASSPRGQGASDTQYF	TGTGCCAGCTCACCACGCGGACAGGGGGCGTCGGATACGCAGTATTTT
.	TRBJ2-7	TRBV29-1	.	CSVETGGKQYF	TGCAGCGTTGAAACTGGAGGGAAGCAGTACTTC
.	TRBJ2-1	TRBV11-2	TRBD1	CASSLDRARNEQFF	TGTGCCAGCAGTCTGGACAGGGCGCGGAATGAGCAGTTCTTC
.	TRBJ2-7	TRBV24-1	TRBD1	CATSDEGTAYEQYF	TGTGCCACCAGTGACGAGGGGACAGCCTACGAGCAGTACTTC
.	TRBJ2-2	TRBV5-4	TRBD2	CASSLAGLAGGPGTGELFF	TGTGCCAGCAGCTTGGCGGGACTAGCGGGGGGCCCCGGGACCGGGGAGCTGTTTTTT
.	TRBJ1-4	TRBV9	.	CASSGVSQHGEKLFF	TGTGCCAGCAGCGGGGTCAGCCAACACGGGGAAAAACTGTTTTTT
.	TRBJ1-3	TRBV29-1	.	CSVRRTTLEANTIYF	TGCAGCGTCCGGAGGACTACATTGGAGGCAAACACCATATATTTT
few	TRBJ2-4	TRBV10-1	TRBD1	CASTPTGAKNIQYF	TGCGCCAGCACCCCGACAGGGGCCAAAAACATTCAGTACTTC
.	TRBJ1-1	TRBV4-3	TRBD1	CASSPNRGGTEAFF	TGCGCCAGCAGCCCCAACAGGGGAGGAACTGAAGCTTTCTTT
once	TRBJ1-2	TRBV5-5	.	CASSLILSGDYGYTF	TGTGCCAGCAGCCTCATACTATCGGGAGACTATGGCTACACCTTC
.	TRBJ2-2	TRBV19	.	CASSINFDTGELFF	TGTGCCAGTAGTATTAACTTTGACACCGGGGAGCTGTTTTTT
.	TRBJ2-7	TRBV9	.	CASSVGANRAGLGEQYF	TGTGCCAGCAGCGTAGGGGCGAACAGGGCCGGTCTCGGCGAGCAGTACTTC
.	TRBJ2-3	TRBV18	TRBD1	CASSPTGQNTDTQYF	TGTGCCAGCTCACCCACGGGACAGAACACAGATACGCAGTATTTT
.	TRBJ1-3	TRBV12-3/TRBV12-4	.	CASSPSGGNTIYF	TGTGCCAGCAGCCCCTCGGGAGGAAACACCATATATTTT
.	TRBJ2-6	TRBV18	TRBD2	CASSQGLAGAFGANVLTF	TGTGCCAGCTCACAAGGACTAGCGGGCGCTTTTGGGGCCAACGTCCTGACTTTC
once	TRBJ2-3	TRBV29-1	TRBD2	CSVDGSGVWDTQYF	TGCAGCGTTGATGGTAGCGGGGTTTGGGATACGCAGTATTTT
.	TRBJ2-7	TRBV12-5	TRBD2	CASLQGPGLAGALSYEQYF	TGTGCTAGTCTTCAGGGTCCGGGACTAGCGGGGGCCCTCTCCTACGAGCAGTACTTC
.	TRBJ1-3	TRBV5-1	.	CASSLDRVVRGNTIYF	TGCGCCAGCAGCTTGGACAGGGTAGTAAGGGGAAACACCATATATTTT
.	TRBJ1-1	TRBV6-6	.	CASTLGGLNTEAFF	TGTGCCAGCACCCTCGGCGGGCTCAACACTGAAGCTTTCTTT
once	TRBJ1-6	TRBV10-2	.	CASSPSGAPIRSPLHF	TGCGCCAGCAGCCCCAGCGGGGCTCCGATAAGGTCACCCCTCCACTTT
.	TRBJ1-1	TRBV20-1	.	CSCRGETEAFF	TGCAGTTGCCGGGGGGAGACTGAAGCTTTCTTT
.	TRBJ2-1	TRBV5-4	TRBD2	CASSASGGMYNEQFF	TGTGCCAGCAGCGCTAGCGGGGGGATGTACAATGAGCAGTTCTTC
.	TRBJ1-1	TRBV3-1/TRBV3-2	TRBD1	CASSLQGGTEAFF	TGTGCCAGCAGCCTCCAGGGGGGAACTGAAGCTTTCTTT
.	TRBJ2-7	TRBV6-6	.	CASRPRTILYEQYF	TGTGCCAGCAGACCCCGGACTATTCTCTACGAGCAGTACTTC
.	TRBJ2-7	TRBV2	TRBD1	CASSGRLGQGGSYEQYF	TGTGCCAGCAGTGGGAGGCTTGGACAGGGGGGTTCCTACGAGCAGTACTTC